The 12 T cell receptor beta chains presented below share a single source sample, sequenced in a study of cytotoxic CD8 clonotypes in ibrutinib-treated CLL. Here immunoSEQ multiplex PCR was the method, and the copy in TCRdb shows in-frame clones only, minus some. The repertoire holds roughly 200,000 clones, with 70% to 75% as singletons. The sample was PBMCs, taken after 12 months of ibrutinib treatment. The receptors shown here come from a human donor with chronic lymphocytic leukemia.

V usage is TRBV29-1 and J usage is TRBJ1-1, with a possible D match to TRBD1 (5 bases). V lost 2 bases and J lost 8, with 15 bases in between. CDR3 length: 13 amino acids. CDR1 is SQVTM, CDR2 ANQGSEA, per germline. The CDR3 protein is CSVERDGRREAFF. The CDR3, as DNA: TGCAGCGTTGAAAGGGACGGTAGAAGGGAAGCTTTCTTT.

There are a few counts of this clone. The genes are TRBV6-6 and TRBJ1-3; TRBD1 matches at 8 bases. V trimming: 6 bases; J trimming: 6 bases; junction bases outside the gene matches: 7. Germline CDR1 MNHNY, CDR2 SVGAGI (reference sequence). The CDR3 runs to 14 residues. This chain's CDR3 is CASSSTGGENTIYF. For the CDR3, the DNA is TGTGCCAGCAGCAGTACAGGGGGAGAAAACACCATATATTTT.

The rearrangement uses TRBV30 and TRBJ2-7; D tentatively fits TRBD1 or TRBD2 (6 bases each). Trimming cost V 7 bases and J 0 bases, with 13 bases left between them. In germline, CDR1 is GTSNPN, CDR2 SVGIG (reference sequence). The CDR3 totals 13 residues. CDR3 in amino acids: CASGADSSYEQYF. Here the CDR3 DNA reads TGTGCCTCGGGGGCCGACAGCTCCTACGAGCAGTACTTC. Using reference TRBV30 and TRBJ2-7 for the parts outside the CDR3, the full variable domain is SQTIHQWPATLVQPVGSPLSLECTVEGTSNPNLYWYRQAAGRGLQLLFYSVGIGQISSEVPQNLSASRPQDRQFILSSKKLLLSDSGFYLCASGADSSYEQYFGPGTRLTVT.

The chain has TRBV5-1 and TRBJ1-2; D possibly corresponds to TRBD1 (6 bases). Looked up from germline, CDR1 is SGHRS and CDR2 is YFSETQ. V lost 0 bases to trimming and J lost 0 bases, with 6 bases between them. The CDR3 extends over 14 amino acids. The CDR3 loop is CASSLGQANYGYTF. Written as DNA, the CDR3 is TGCGCCAGCAGCTTGGGACAGGCTAACTATGGCTACACCTTC.

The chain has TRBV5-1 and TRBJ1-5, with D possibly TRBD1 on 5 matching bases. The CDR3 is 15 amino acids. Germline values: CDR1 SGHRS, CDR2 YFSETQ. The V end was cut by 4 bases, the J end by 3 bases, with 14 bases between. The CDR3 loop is CASSPGTLPNQPQHF. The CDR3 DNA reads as TGCGCCAGCAGCCCCGGGACGCTTCCCAATCAGCCCCAGCATTTT.

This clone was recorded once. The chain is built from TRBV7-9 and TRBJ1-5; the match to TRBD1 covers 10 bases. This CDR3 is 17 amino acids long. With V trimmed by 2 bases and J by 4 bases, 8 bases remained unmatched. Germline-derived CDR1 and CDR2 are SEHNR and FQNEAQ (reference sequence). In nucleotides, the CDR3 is TGTGCCAGCAGCTTACACCGACAGGGGGCCGGTAATCAGCCCCAGCATTTT. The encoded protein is CASSLHRQGAGNQPQHF.

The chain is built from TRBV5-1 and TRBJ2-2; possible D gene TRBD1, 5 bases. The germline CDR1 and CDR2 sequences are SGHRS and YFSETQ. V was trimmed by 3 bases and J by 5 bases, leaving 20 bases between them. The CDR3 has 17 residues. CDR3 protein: CASSSTPMPRETGELFF. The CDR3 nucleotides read TGCGCCAGCAGCTCGACCCCCATGCCCAGGGAAACCGGGGAGCTGTTTTTT.

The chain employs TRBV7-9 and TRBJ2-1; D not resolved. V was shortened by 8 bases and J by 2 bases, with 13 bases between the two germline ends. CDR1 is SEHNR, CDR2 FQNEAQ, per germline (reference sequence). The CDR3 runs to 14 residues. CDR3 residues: CASGNNQAYNEQFF. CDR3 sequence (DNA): TGTGCCAGCGGCAACAACCAGGCCTACAATGAGCAGTTCTTC.

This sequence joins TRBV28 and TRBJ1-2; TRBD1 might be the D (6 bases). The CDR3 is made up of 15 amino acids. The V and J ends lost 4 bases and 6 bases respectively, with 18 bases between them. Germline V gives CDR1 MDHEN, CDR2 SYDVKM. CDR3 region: CASSSPGASRHGYTF. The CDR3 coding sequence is TGTGCCAGCAGTTCCCCGGGGGCCTCAAGGCATGGCTACACCTTC.

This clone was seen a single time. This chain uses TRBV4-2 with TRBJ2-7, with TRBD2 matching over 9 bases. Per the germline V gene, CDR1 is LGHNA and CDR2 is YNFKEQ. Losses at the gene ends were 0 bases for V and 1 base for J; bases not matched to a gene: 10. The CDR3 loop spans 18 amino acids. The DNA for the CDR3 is TGTGCCAGCAGCCAAGAGGCCCTAGCGGGACCCAAGTCCTACGAGCAGTACTTC. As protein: CASSQEALAGPKSYEQYF.

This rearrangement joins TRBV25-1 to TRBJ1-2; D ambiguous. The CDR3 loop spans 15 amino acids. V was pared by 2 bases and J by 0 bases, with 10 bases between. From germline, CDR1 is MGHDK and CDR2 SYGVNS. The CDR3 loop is CASSERSGANYGYTF. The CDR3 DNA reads TGTGCCAGCAGTGAAAGGTCAGGCGCTAACTATGGCTACACCTTC.

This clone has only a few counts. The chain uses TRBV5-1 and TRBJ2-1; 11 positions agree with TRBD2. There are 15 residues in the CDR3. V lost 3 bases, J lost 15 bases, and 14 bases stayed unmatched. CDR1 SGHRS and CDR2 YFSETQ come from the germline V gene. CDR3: CASSSTSGRGPMLFF. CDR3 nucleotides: TGCGCCAGCAGCTCCACTAGCGGGAGAGGTCCCATGTTGTTCTTC. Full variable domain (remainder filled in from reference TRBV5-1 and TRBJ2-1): KAGVTQTPRYLIKTRGQQVTLSCSPISGHRSVSWYQQTPGQGLQFLFEYFSETQRNKGNFPGRFSGRQFSNSRSEMNVSTLELGDSALYLCASSSTSGRGPMLFFGPGTRLTVL.